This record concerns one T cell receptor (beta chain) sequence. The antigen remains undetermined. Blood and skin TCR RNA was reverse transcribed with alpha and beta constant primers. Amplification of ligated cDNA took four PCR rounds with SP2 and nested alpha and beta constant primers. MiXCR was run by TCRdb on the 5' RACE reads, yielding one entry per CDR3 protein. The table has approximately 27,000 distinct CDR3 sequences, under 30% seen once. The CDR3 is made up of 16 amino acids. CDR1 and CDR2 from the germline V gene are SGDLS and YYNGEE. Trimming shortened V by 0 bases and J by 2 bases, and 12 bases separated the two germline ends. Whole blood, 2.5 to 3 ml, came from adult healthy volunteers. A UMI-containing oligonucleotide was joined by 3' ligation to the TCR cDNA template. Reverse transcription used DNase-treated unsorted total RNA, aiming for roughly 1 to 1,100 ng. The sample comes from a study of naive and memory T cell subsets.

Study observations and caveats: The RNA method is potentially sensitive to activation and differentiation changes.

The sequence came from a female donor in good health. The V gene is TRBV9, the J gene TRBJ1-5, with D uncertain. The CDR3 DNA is TGTGCCAGCAGCGTAGTAAGGGTGAGGGGCAATCAGCCCCAGCATTTT. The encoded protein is CASSVVRVRGNQPQHF.